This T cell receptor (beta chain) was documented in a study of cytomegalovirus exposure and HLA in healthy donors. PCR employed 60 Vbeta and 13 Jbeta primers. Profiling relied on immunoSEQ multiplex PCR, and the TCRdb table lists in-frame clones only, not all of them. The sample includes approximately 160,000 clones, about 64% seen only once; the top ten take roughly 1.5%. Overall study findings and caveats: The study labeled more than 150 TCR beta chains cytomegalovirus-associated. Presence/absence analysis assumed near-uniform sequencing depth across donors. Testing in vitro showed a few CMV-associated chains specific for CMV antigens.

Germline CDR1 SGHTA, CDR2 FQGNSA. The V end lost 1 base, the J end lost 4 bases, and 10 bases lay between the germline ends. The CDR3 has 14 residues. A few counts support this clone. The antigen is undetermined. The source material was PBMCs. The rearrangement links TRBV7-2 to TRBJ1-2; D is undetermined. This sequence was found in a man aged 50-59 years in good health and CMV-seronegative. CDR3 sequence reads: CASSLDYQVYGYTF. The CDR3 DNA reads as TGTGCCAGCAGCTTAGATTACCAGGTCTATGGCTACACCTTC. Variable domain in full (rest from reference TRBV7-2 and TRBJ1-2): GAGVSQSPSNKVTEKGKDVELRCDPISGHTALYWYRQSLGQGLEFLIYFQGNSAPDKSGLPSDRFSAERTGGSVSTLTIQRTQQEDSAVYLCASSLDYQVYGYTFGSGTRLTVV.